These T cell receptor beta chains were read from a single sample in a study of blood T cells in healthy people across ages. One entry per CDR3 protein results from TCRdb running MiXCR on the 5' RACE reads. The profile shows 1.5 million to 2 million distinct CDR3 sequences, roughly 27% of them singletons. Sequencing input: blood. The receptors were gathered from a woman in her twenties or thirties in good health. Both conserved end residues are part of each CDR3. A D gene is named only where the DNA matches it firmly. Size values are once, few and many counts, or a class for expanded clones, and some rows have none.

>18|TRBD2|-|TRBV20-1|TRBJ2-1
CSARPRLAAYPPPNEQFF
TGCAGTGCTAGACCTAGACTAGCGGCCTACCCCCCCCCCAATGAGCAGTTCTTC
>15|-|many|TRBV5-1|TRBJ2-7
CASSPLSGRGYEQYF
TGCGCCAGCAGCCCCCTGTCAGGACGGGGCTACGAGCAGTACTTC
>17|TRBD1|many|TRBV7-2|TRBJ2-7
CASSFRAGGISSYEQYF
TGTGCCAGCAGCTTCCGGGCAGGGGGTATAAGCTCCTACGAGCAGTACTTC
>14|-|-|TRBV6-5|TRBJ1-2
CASSSSFQSKGYTF
TGTGCCAGCAGTTCCTCGTTTCAAAGTAAAGGCTACACCTTC
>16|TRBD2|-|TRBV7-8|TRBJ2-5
CASSSRTSGIDETQYF
TGTGCCAGCAGCTCTAGGACTAGCGGGATAGATGAGACCCAGTACTTC
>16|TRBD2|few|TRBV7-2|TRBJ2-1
CTSKHGGGAGFNEQFF
TGTACCAGTAAGCACGGCGGGGGGGCCGGGTTCAATGAGCAGTTCTTC
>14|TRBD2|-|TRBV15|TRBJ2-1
CATSSNGRRETQFF
TGTGCCACCAGCTCTAACGGGAGGCGAGAGACCCAGTTCTTC
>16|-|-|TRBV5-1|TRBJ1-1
CASSGRDESVNTEAFF
TGCGCCAGCAGCGGCCGGGACGAATCGGTGAACACTGAAGCTTTCTTT
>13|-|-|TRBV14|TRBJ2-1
CASSQETLRGQFF
TGTGCCAGCAGCCAAGAGACCCTAAGGGGGCAGTTCTTC
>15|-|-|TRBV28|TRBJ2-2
CASSSGTSNTGELFF
TGTGCCAGCAGTTCAGGGACATCGAACACCGGGGAGCTGTTTTTT
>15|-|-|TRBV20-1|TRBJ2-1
CSASGRVGGGRGKFF
TGCAGTGCTAGCGGGCGGGTAGGGGGCGGGAGAGGAAAGTTCTTC
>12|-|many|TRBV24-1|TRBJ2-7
CATSDWDGEQYF
TGTGCCACCAGTGATTGGGACGGCGAGCAGTACTTC
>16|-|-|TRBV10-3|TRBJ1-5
CATSGSLGNSNQPQHF
TGTGCCACCTCGGGATCTTTAGGAAATAGCAATCAGCCCCAGCATTTT
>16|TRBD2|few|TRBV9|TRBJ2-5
CASSVVGSGSQETQYF
TGTGCCAGCAGCGTAGTGGGTAGCGGGAGTCAGGAGACCCAGTACTTC
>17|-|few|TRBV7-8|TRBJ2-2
CASSLTPRGSFTGELFF
TGTGCCAGCAGCTTAACCCCCAGGGGATCGTTCACCGGGGAGCTGTTTTTT
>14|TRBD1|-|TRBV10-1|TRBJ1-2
CASSDHRQGPGYTF
TGCGCCAGCAGTGACCATCGACAGGGTCCGGGCTACACCTTC
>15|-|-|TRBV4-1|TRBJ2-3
CASSQTGLLADTQYF
TGCGCCAGCAGCCAAACGGGACTCCTGGCAGATACGCAGTATTTT
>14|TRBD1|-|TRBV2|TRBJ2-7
CASTRDSGLYEQYF
TGTGCCAGCACTCGGGACAGTGGGCTCTACGAGCAGTACTTC
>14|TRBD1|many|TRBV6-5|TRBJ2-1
CASSPPTGGNEQFF
TGTGCCAGCAGCCCTCCTACAGGGGGCAATGAGCAGTTCTTC
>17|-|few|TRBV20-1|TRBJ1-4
CSARDLGGIGTNEKLFF
TGCAGTGCTAGAGATTTAGGGGGGATTGGCACTAATGAAAAACTGTTTTTT
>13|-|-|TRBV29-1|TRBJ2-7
CSVAGGQTYEQYF
TGCAGCGTCGCTGGAGGGCAGACCTACGAGCAGTACTTC
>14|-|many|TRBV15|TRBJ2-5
CATSRSRGKETQYF
TGTGCCACCAGCAGATCGCGAGGGAAAGAGACCCAGTACTTC
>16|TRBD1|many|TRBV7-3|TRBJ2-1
CASSLRSGQGNNEQFF
TGTGCCAGCAGCCTAAGGTCGGGACAGGGGAATAATGAGCAGTTCTTC
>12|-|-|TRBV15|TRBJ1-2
CATSRDKFGYTF
TGTGCCACCAGCAGAGATAAATTTGGCTACACCTTC
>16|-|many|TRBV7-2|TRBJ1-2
CASSLRLRSSKYGYTF
TGTGCCAGCAGCTTGAGGTTAAGGTCCTCTAAATATGGCTACACCTTC
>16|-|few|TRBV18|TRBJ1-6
CASSPNKSSYNSPLHF
TGTGCCAGCTCACCGAACAAGAGCTCCTATAATTCACCCCTCCACTTT
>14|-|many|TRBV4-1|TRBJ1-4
CASSQLGLNEKLFF
TGCGCCAGCAGCCAATTGGGTCTTAATGAAAAACTGTTTTTT
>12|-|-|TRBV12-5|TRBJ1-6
CASGFLGSPLHF
TGTGCTAGTGGTTTTTTGGGGTCACCCCTCCACTTT
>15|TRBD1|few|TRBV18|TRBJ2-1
CASSPRDRGRDEQFF
TGTGCCAGCTCACCACGGGACAGGGGGCGAGATGAGCAGTTCTTC
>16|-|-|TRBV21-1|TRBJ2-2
CASSKRGRDLTGELFF
TGTGCCAGCAGCAAAAGGGGAAGGGACCTCACCGGGGAGCTGTTTTTT
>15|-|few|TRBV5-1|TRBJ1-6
CASSLAFTGRSPLHF
TGCGCCAGCAGCTTGGCGTTTACAGGGCGGTCACCCCTCCACTTT
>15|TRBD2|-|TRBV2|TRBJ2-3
CARNLLAGGTDTQYF
TGTGCCAGAAATCTACTAGCGGGAGGCACAGATACGCAGTATTTT
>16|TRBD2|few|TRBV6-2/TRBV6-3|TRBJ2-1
CASSYSSGRSGNEQFF
TGTGCCAGCAGTTACTCGAGCGGGAGGTCAGGCAATGAGCAGTTCTTC
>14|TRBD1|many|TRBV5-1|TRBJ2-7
CASSRQGPPGEQYF
TGCGCCAGCAGCCGACAGGGGCCCCCTGGAGAGCAGTACTTC
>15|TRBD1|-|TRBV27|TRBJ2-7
CASSLWTGGGYEQYF
TGTGCCAGCAGTTTATGGACAGGGGGTGGGTACGAGCAGTACTTC
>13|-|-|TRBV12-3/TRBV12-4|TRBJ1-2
CASSMTSGEGYTF
TGTGCCAGCAGCATGACGAGCGGGGAGGGCTACACCTTC
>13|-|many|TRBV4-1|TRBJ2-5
CASSQSLVETQYF
TGCGCCAGCAGCCAAAGTTTAGTGGAGACCCAGTACTTC